Listed below are T cell receptor beta chains from one sample, sequenced in a study of blood T cell repertoires in COVID-19. This table comes from immunoSEQ multiplex PCR, and its TCRdb copy is limited to in-frame clones, with some not included. The profile shows roughly 220,000 clones, 84% of them singletons. Sequences were obtained from peripheral blood. Every receptor here comes from a woman in her thirties or forties who had recovered from COVID-19. The CDR3 runs from the conserved cysteine through the conserved F or W. The order of the fields is V gene, D gene, clone size, J gene, CDR3 protein, CDR3 DNA. The D gene is left open where the match is weak. Size values are once, few and many counts, or a class for expanded clones, and some rows have none.

TRBV6-2/TRBV6-3	TRBD2	.	TRBJ2-3	CASSYPSLASGEIPSTDTQYF	TGTGCCAGCAGTTACCCCTCCCTCGCTAGCGGGGAAATACCTAGCACAGATACGCAGTATTTT
TRBV2	.	.	TRBJ2-1	CASIARDYNEQFF	TGTGCCAGCATTGCCAGGGACTACAATGAGCAGTTCTTC
TRBV4-2	TRBD2	once	TRBJ2-5	CASSQEWRGGLETQYF	TGTGCCAGCAGCCAAGAATGGCGGGGGGGCTTGGAGACCCAGTACTTC
TRBV23-1	.	.	TRBJ1-3	CASSQSRSDSYFSGNTIYF	TGCGCCAGCAGTCAATCGCGTTCTGATTCCTACTTCTCTGGAAACACCATATATTTT
TRBV7-6	.	.	TRBJ2-7	CASSLAAGPTYEQYF	TGTGCCAGCAGCTTAGCAGCAGGGCCGACCTACGAGCAGTACTTC
TRBV5-1	.	.	TRBJ1-1	CASSSGGVQYTEAFF	TGCGCCAGCAGCTCGGGGGGCGTCCAATACACTGAAGCTTTCTTT
TRBV6-5	.	.	TRBJ2-7	CASLFGGEQYF	TGTGCCAGCCTGTTTGGCGGCGAGCAGTACTTC
TRBV7-9	.	.	TRBJ1-2	CASSSWGVYGYTF	TGTGCCAGCAGTTCGTGGGGGGTCTATGGCTACACCTTC
TRBV5-8	TRBD2	.	TRBJ2-1	CASSRGLAGSYNEQFF	TGTGCCAGCAGCCGGGGACTAGCGGGGTCATACAATGAGCAGTTCTTC
TRBV12-3/TRBV12-4	TRBD1	.	TRBJ2-1	CASSTNRGNEQFF	TGTGCCAGCAGTACGAACAGGGGGAATGAGCAGTTCTTC
TRBV24-1	.	.	TRBJ1-1	CATSDSGAGPNTEAFF	TGTGCCACCAGTGATTCCGGGGCGGGGCCGAACACTGAAGCTTTCTTT
TRBV6-2/TRBV6-3	.	.	TRBJ2-7	CASSYVTDEQYF	TGTGCCAGCAGTTATGTGACAGACGAGCAGTACTTC